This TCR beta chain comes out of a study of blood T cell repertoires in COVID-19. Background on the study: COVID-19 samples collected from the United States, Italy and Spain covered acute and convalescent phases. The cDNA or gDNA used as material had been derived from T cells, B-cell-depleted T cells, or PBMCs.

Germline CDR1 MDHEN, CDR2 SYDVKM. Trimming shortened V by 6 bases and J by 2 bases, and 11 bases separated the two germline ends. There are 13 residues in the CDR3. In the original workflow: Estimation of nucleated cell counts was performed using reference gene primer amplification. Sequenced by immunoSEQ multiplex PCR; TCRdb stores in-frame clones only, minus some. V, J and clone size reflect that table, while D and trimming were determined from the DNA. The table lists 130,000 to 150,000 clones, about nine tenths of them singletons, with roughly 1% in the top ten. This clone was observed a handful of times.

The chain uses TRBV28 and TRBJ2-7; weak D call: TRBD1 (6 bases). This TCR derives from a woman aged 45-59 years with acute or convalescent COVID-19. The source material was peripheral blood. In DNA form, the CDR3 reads TGTGCCAGCAGGGTCAGGGGAGCCTACGAGCAGTACTTC. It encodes CASRVRGAYEQYF.